This T cell receptor (beta chain) was captured in a study of shared clonotypes between healthy human individuals. Execution of the assay was at deep level. Libraries were prepared by immunoSEQ multiplex PCR; TCRdb keeps only in-frame clonotypes and omits some of them. The sample shows about 1.1 million clones, about four fifths of them seen only once. Study-wide results and caveats: Compared with clonotypes that all four donors shared, non-shared clonotypes had lower generation probabilities. Memory subsets generally showed smaller estimated richness than naive subsets did.

About this clone itself: Its antigen is unknown.

The germline V and J ends were trimmed by 4 bases and 8 bases, with 15 bases remaining between them. Germline lookup yields CDR1 MDHEN and CDR2 SYDVKM. The length of the CDR3 is 14 residues. The TCR was taken from a man aged 18 to 30 in good health. Some clones in this sample may be carry-over from other donors' samples. The V and J genes are TRBV28 and TRBJ2-4; D is possibly TRBD1 (5 bases). The source material was memory CD4+ T cells from PBMCs. The subset: CD45RA-negative fraction. CDR3 sequence (DNA): TGTGCCAGCAGTTCCAACTCCGGCAGGGACATTCAGTACTTC. Amino acids: CASSSNSGRDIQYF.